What follows is one T cell receptor (beta chain) and its context. Its antigen remains unidentified. Primers for the PCR totalled 60 Vbeta and 13 Jbeta. Profiled with immunoSEQ multiplex PCR; TCRdb holds only in-frame clones, not every one. The sample consists of 150,000 to 180,000 clones, 79% of them appearing once. Each donor was nominally healthy when sampled (though unrecorded immune exposures were likely). This entry comes from a study of cytomegalovirus exposure and HLA in healthy donors. Study conclusions and caveats: Listed as cytomegalovirus-associated were 170 or so TCR beta chains. In an earlier analysis, in roughly 600 donors, most V segments appeared productive either ~87% or ~30% of the time.

V was pared by 0 bases and J by 7 bases, with 18 bases between. CDR1 is WNHNN and CDR2 is SYGVQD in the germline V gene (reference sequence). This CDR3 has 16 residues. The receptor's source is a man aged 25 to 45 in good health and CMV-seropositive. The sample was PBMCs. The rearrangement links TRBV10-1 to TRBJ1-2, with D perhaps matching TRBD1 (5 bases). CDR3 amino acids: CASSESLYVGHGGYTF. The CDR3 coding sequence is TGCGCCAGCAGTGAGTCCCTCTACGTCGGACACGGTGGCTACACCTTC.